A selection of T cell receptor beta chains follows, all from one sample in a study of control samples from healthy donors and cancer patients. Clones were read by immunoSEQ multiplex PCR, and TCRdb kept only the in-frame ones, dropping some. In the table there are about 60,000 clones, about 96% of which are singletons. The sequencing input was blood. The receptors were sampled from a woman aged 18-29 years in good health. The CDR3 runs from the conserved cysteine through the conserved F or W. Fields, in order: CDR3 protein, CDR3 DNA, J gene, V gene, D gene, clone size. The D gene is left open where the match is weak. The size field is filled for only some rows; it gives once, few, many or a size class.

CDR3aa: CAWSRRDEQYF
CDR3nt: TGTGCCTGGAGTCGAAGGGACGAGCAGTACTTC
j_gene: TRBJ2-7
v_gene: TRBV30
d_gene: .
abundance: .

CDR3aa: CASTTRATENTEAFF
CDR3nt: TGCGCCAGCACCACAAGAGCTACAGAGAACACTGAAGCTTTCTTT
j_gene: TRBJ1-1
v_gene: TRBV4-1
d_gene: .
abundance: .

CDR3aa: CASSEASGGAGTDTQYF
CDR3nt: TGTGCCAGCAGTGAGGCTAGCGGGGGGGCCGGGACAGATACGCAGTATTTT
j_gene: TRBJ2-3
v_gene: TRBV6-1
d_gene: TRBD2
abundance: .

CDR3aa: CASSQMIGAADTQYF
CDR3nt: TGTGCCAGCAGCCAAATGATAGGGGCGGCAGATACGCAGTATTTT
j_gene: TRBJ2-3
v_gene: TRBV9
d_gene: .
abundance: .

CDR3aa: CATSRVGRSTEAFF
CDR3nt: TGTGCCACCAGCAGAGTTGGCCGGAGCACTGAAGCTTTCTTT
j_gene: TRBJ1-1
v_gene: TRBV15
d_gene: .
abundance: .

CDR3aa: CASSPRQGYEFDTEAFF
CDR3nt: TGTGCCAGCAGCCCCAGACAGGGTTACGAATTCGACACTGAAGCTTTCTTT
j_gene: TRBJ1-1
v_gene: TRBV7-9
d_gene: TRBD1
abundance: .

CDR3aa: CASSKDGYGYTF
CDR3nt: TGTGCCAGCAGCAAGGACGGCTATGGCTACACCTTC
j_gene: TRBJ1-2
v_gene: TRBV7-8
d_gene: .
abundance: .

CDR3aa: CASSVDGGDYGYTF
CDR3nt: TGTGCCAGCAGCGTAGATGGCGGGGACTATGGCTACACCTTC
j_gene: TRBJ1-2
v_gene: TRBV9
d_gene: .
abundance: .

CDR3aa: CASSLRGYSNQPQHF
CDR3nt: TGTGCCAGCAGTTTGCGGGGGTATAGCAATCAGCCCCAGCATTTT
j_gene: TRBJ1-5
v_gene: TRBV28
d_gene: .
abundance: .

CDR3aa: CASSVIGSISGGLNSPLHF
CDR3nt: TGTGCCAGCAGTGTTATCGGAAGCATCTCGGGGGGCCTGAATTCACCCCTCCACTTT
j_gene: TRBJ1-6
v_gene: TRBV6-1
d_gene: .
abundance: .

CDR3aa: CATPREGDHYEQYF
CDR3nt: TGTGCCACACCCCGGGAGGGGGACCACTACGAGCAGTACTTC
j_gene: TRBJ2-7
v_gene: TRBV6-5
d_gene: TRBD2
abundance: .

CDR3aa: CASRILSTGPQPLHF
CDR3nt: TGTGCCAGCAGAATTCTGTCGACAGGGCCCCAGCCCCTCCACTTT
j_gene: TRBJ1-6
v_gene: TRBV27
d_gene: TRBD1
abundance: .

CDR3aa: CASSLGRYSNQPQHF
CDR3nt: TGTGCCAGCAGCCTTGGGAGGTATAGCAATCAGCCCCAGCATTTT
j_gene: TRBJ1-5
v_gene: TRBV6-5
d_gene: .
abundance: .

CDR3aa: CASSVLHTGELFF
CDR3nt: TGTGCCAGCAGCGTTCTCCACACCGGGGAGCTGTTTTTT
j_gene: TRBJ2-2
v_gene: TRBV9
d_gene: .
abundance: .

CDR3aa: CASRPGQGSQPQHF
CDR3nt: TGTGCCAGCAGGCCCGGACAGGGTAGTCAGCCCCAGCATTTT
j_gene: TRBJ1-5
v_gene: TRBV6-5
d_gene: TRBD1
abundance: .

CDR3aa: CASSQVWQYTEAFF
CDR3nt: TGCGCCAGCAGCCAAGTATGGCAGTACACTGAAGCTTTCTTT
j_gene: TRBJ1-1
v_gene: TRBV4-1
d_gene: .
abundance: .

CDR3aa: CASSSSQGRGRGDTQYF
CDR3nt: TGTGCCAGCAGCTCCTCACAGGGACGGGGTAGGGGGGATACGCAGTATTTT
j_gene: TRBJ2-3
v_gene: TRBV28
d_gene: .
abundance: .

CDR3aa: CASSPSYEQYF
CDR3nt: TGTGCCAGCAGTCCCTCCTACGAGCAGTACTTC
j_gene: TRBJ2-7
v_gene: TRBV25-1
d_gene: .
abundance: .

CDR3aa: CASSHRQLNTEAFF
CDR3nt: TGTGCCAGCAGCCATAGACAGCTGAACACTGAAGCTTTCTTT
j_gene: TRBJ1-1
v_gene: TRBV14
d_gene: .
abundance: .

CDR3aa: CASRLAGSTDTQYF
CDR3nt: TGTGCCAGCAGGTTAGCGGGGAGCACAGATACGCAGTATTTT
j_gene: TRBJ2-3
v_gene: TRBV6-5
d_gene: TRBD2
abundance: once

CDR3aa: CASLSRGGQPCF
CDR3nt: TGCGCCAGCCTTAGTCGCGGGGGACAGCCTTGCTTC
j_gene: TRBJ1-2
v_gene: TRBV10-1
d_gene: TRBD1
abundance: .

CDR3aa: CASSYTAKPKDGYTF
CDR3nt: TGTGCCAGCAGTTACACCGCGAAACCTAAGGATGGCTACACCTTC
j_gene: TRBJ1-2
v_gene: TRBV6-6
d_gene: .
abundance: .

CDR3aa: CASSSGHMNTEAFF
CDR3nt: TGTGCCAGCAGTTCAGGACACATGAACACTGAAGCTTTCTTT
j_gene: TRBJ1-1
v_gene: TRBV2
d_gene: .
abundance: .

CDR3aa: CASSDLPDTHTEELFF
CDR3nt: TGTGCCAGCAGTGACCTACCGGACACCCACACCGAGGAGCTGTTTTTT
j_gene: TRBJ2-2
v_gene: TRBV6-4
d_gene: .
abundance: .

CDR3aa: CASRDRGARVEAFF
CDR3nt: TGTGCCAGCAGGGACCGAGGGGCCAGGGTGGAAGCTTTCTTT
j_gene: TRBJ1-1
v_gene: TRBV2
d_gene: .
abundance: .

CDR3aa: CASSPDFWKYGYTF
CDR3nt: TGTGCCAGCAGCCCCGATTTCTGGAAGTATGGCTACACCTTC
j_gene: TRBJ1-2
v_gene: TRBV7-9
d_gene: .
abundance: .

CDR3aa: CASSSSSGGPQLDTQYF
CDR3nt: TGTGCCAGCAGTTCCTCTAGCGGGGGGCCCCAATTAGATACGCAGTATTTT
j_gene: TRBJ2-3
v_gene: TRBV27
d_gene: TRBD2
abundance: .

CDR3aa: CASSGRGLSGNTIYF
CDR3nt: TGTGCCAGCAGCGGCAGGGGCCTCTCTGGAAACACCATATATTTT
j_gene: TRBJ1-3
v_gene: TRBV9
d_gene: .
abundance: .

CDR3aa: CASSQGTRYTF
CDR3nt: TGTGCCAGCAGTCAAGGGACACGCTACACCTTC
j_gene: TRBJ1-2
v_gene: TRBV28
d_gene: .
abundance: .

CDR3aa: CASSPLTAEQYF
CDR3nt: TGTGCCAGCAGTCCACTCACAGCCGAGCAGTACTTC
j_gene: TRBJ2-7
v_gene: TRBV9
d_gene: .
abundance: .

CDR3aa: CASSPGTGIYEQYF
CDR3nt: TGTGCCAGCAGCCCCGGGACAGGGATATACGAGCAGTACTTC
j_gene: TRBJ2-7
v_gene: TRBV6-5
d_gene: TRBD1
abundance: .

CDR3aa: CASSRLGRTTDTQYF
CDR3nt: TGTGCCAGCAGTCGCTTGGGACGAACCACAGATACGCAGTATTTT
j_gene: TRBJ2-3
v_gene: TRBV28
d_gene: .
abundance: .

CDR3aa: CASSATGANTEAFF
CDR3nt: TGTGCCAGCTCAGCGACAGGGGCGAACACTGAAGCTTTCTTT
j_gene: TRBJ1-1
v_gene: TRBV18
d_gene: TRBD1
abundance: .

CDR3aa: CAWSAGWTYEQYF
CDR3nt: TGTGCATGGAGTGCGGGTTGGACCTACGAGCAGTACTTC
j_gene: TRBJ2-7
v_gene: TRBV30
d_gene: .
abundance: once

CDR3aa: CASSPSNGASTDTQYF
CDR3nt: TGTGCCAGCAGCCCTTCCAATGGGGCCAGCACAGATACGCAGTATTTT
j_gene: TRBJ2-3
v_gene: TRBV9
d_gene: .
abundance: .

CDR3aa: CASSIDRAPRNTEAFF
CDR3nt: TGTGCCAGTAGTATAGATCGGGCCCCGAGGAACACTGAAGCTTTCTTT
j_gene: TRBJ1-1
v_gene: TRBV19
d_gene: .
abundance: .

CDR3aa: CASSTQGVGEQYF
CDR3nt: TGTGCCAGCAGTACCCAGGGGGTAGGCGAGCAGTACTTC
j_gene: TRBJ2-7
v_gene: TRBV6-5
d_gene: TRBD1
abundance: .

CDR3aa: CACFPLAGEGETQYF
CDR3nt: TGTGCCTGCTTTCCTTTAGCGGGGGAGGGGGAGACCCAGTACTTC
j_gene: TRBJ2-5
v_gene: TRBV6-5
d_gene: TRBD2
abundance: .

CDR3aa: CATGPQGDQETQYF
CDR3nt: TGTGCCACTGGCCCGCAGGGGGATCAAGAGACCCAGTACTTC
j_gene: TRBJ2-5
v_gene: TRBV19
d_gene: TRBD1
abundance: .

CDR3aa: CAWSVQGAPNQPQHF
CDR3nt: TGTGCCTGGAGTGTACAGGGGGCCCCCAATCAGCCCCAGCATTTT
j_gene: TRBJ1-5
v_gene: TRBV30
d_gene: TRBD1
abundance: .

CDR3aa: CASSLSPGQGNQYF
CDR3nt: TGTGCCAGCAGTTTATCTCCGGGACAGGGTAATCAGTACTTC
j_gene: TRBJ2-4
v_gene: TRBV28
d_gene: TRBD1
abundance: .

CDR3aa: CASSQGDRDEKLFF
CDR3nt: TGCGCCAGCAGCCAAGGGGACAGGGATGAAAAACTGTTTTTT
j_gene: TRBJ1-4
v_gene: TRBV4-1
d_gene: TRBD1
abundance: .

CDR3aa: CSASTGAGLRGTQYF
CDR3nt: TGCAGTGCTAGTACCGGGGCAGGGCTAAGGGGGACCCAGTACTTC
j_gene: TRBJ2-5
v_gene: TRBV20-1
d_gene: .
abundance: .

CDR3aa: CATFGRINSPLHF
CDR3nt: TGCGCCACCTTCGGACGGATTAATTCACCCCTCCACTTT
j_gene: TRBJ1-6
v_gene: TRBV10-2
d_gene: .
abundance: .

CDR3aa: CAWSVVIGGGMNTEAFF
CDR3nt: TGTGCCTGGAGTGTCGTTATAGGGGGGGGCATGAACACTGAAGCTTTCTTT
j_gene: TRBJ1-1
v_gene: TRBV30
d_gene: .
abundance: .

CDR3aa: CASSLLGLTGANYYEQYF
CDR3nt: TGTGCCAGCAGCTTGTTGGGCCTCACAGGGGCGAATTATTACGAGCAGTACTTC
j_gene: TRBJ2-7
v_gene: TRBV5-5
d_gene: TRBD1
abundance: .

CDR3aa: CASSIAGKTGELFF
CDR3nt: TGTGCCAGTAGTATAGCAGGAAAAACCGGGGAGCTGTTTTTT
j_gene: TRBJ2-2
v_gene: TRBV19
d_gene: .
abundance: .

CDR3aa: CASSFDGDEQYF
CDR3nt: TGTGCCAGCAGCTTCGACGGGGACGAGCAGTACTTC
j_gene: TRBJ2-7
v_gene: TRBV11-3
d_gene: .
abundance: .

CDR3aa: CASSVVEGLTDTQYF
CDR3nt: TGTGCCAGCAGCGTAGTAGAGGGCCTCACAGATACGCAGTATTTT
j_gene: TRBJ2-3
v_gene: TRBV9
d_gene: .
abundance: .

CDR3aa: CASSLAEILIGYNEQFF
CDR3nt: TGTGCCAGCAGCTTGGCCGAGATCCTTATTGGGTACAATGAGCAGTTCTTC
j_gene: TRBJ2-1
v_gene: TRBV5-8
d_gene: .
abundance: .

CDR3aa: CASSFVGQGPNTEAFF
CDR3nt: TGTGCCAGCAGCTTTGTGGGACAGGGGCCGAACACTGAAGCTTTCTTT
j_gene: TRBJ1-1
v_gene: TRBV11-2
d_gene: TRBD1
abundance: .

CDR3aa: CASSLTTSGRSYEQYF
CDR3nt: TGTGCCAGCAGCCTCACCACTAGCGGGAGATCCTACGAGCAGTACTTC
j_gene: TRBJ2-7
v_gene: TRBV11-2
d_gene: TRBD2
abundance: .

CDR3aa: CASSFRQLGDYEQYF
CDR3nt: TGTGCCAGCAGCTTCCGACAGTTAGGGGACTACGAGCAGTACTTC
j_gene: TRBJ2-7
v_gene: TRBV5-6
d_gene: .
abundance: .